The next 24 T cell receptor beta chains were all read from a single sample in a study of T cell responses to AZD1222 COVID-19 vaccine. Sequencing was performed with immunoSEQ multiplex PCR; in TCRdb, only in-frame clones are kept and a portion is missing. This sample carries approximately 90,000 clones, approximately 90% of them seen once, and the ten largest clones take approximately 8.3%. This material consisted of peripheral blood, taken on day 0 of AZD1222 vaccination. All receptors derive from an adult in good health.

This clone has more than one count but fewer than ten. The chain has TRBV7-2 and TRBJ2-7; TRBD1 matches 8 bases. The V segment lost 2 bases and the J segment 0 bases; nucleotides outside the gene matches: 6. The germline V gene has CDR1 SGHTA and CDR2 FQGNSA. CDR3 length: 16 residues. CDR3 nucleotide sequence: TGTGCCAGCAGCTTACAGGGCGGGACAGGCTCCTACGAGCAGTACTTC. It encodes CASSLQGGTGSYEQYF.

This rearrangement joins TRBV5-4 to TRBJ1-4; no clear D. The germline V and J ends were trimmed by 0 bases and 0 bases, with 6 bases remaining between them. Germline V gene lookup returns CDR1 SGHNT and CDR2 YYREEE (reference sequence). This CDR3 spans 15 amino acids. The CDR3 sequence: CASSLGGATNEKLFF. In DNA form, the CDR3 reads TGTGCCAGCAGCTTGGGCGGAGCAACTAATGAAAAACTGTTTTTT.

This chain links TRBV11-2 with TRBJ2-5, with a tentative D call TRBD2 (5 bases). Trimming removed 6 bases from V and 5 bases from J, with 13 bases in between. Germline assignment: CDR1 SGHAT and CDR2 FQNNGV. CDR3 length equals 13 residues. CDR3 sequence (DNA): TGTGCCAGCAGAGGAGGAGGATTGGAGACCCAGTACTTC. This sequence encodes CASRGGGLETQYF.

The chain recombines TRBV5-1 with TRBJ2-7, with D perhaps matching TRBD1 (5 bases). V was clipped by 2 bases and J by 3 bases, with 12 bases between them. Germline V gene sequence: CDR1 SGHRS, CDR2 YFSETQ. This CDR3 is built from 14 residues. CDR3 DNA sequence: TGCGCCAGCAGCTTCAATGAAAGGGGCTACGAGCAGTACTTC. This encodes CASSFNERGYEQYF.

The J gene is TRBJ2-3, the V gene TRBV7-8; TRBD2 aligns across 12 bases. The junction had 8 bases not matched to a gene; V was cut back by 3 bases and J by 7 bases. The CDR3 is 16 residues long. Germline V gene data show CDR1 as SGHVS and CDR2 as FQNEAQ. The CDR3 loop reads CASSFRTSGVLNTQYF. CDR3 bases: TGTGCCAGCAGCTTCCGGACTAGCGGGGTTCTGAATACGCAGTATTTT.

The V gene is TRBV12-3 or TRBV12-4, the J gene TRBJ2-2; D is undetermined. V shed 5 bases and J shed 5 bases, with 9 bases lying between them. The CDR3 runs to 13 residues. The CDR3 loop is CASSTRPTGELFF. The CDR3 DNA reads as TGTGCCAGCAGTACCCGGCCGACCGGGGAGCTGTTTTTT.

This chain connects TRBV28 to TRBJ2-1, with 9 positions matching TRBD2. Trimming removed 5 bases from V and 3 bases from J; junction bases left unmatched: 11. CDR1 MDHEN and CDR2 SYDVKM come from the germline V gene. This CDR3 spans 17 amino acids. The CDR3 sequence: CASSPRTSEDYYNEQFF. DNA of the CDR3: TGTGCCAGCAGTCCTCGGACTAGCGAGGACTACTACAATGAGCAGTTCTTC.

The chain has TRBV15 and TRBJ1-5, with D possibly matching TRBD1 (6 bases). CDR3 length: 14 amino acids. Trimming pared 1 base from V and 7 bases from J, leaving 11 bases between. In germline, CDR1 is LNHNV, CDR2 YYDKDF (reference sequence). The CDR3 DNA sequence: TGTGCCACCAGCAGAGGGTTACAGGGACAGCCCCAGCATTTT. It encodes CATSRGLQGQPQHF. The full variable domain, completed using reference TRBV15 and TRBJ1-5, is DAMVIQNPRYQVTQFGKPVTLSCSQTLNHNVMYWYQQKSSQAPKLLFHYYDKDFNNEADTPDNFQSRRPNTSFCFLDIRSPGLGDTAMYLCATSRGLQGQPQHFGDGTRLSIL.

V usage is TRBV30 and J usage is TRBJ2-7; no definite D call. With 0 bases removed from V and 3 bases from J, the gap between germline ends came to 12 bases. Germline CDR1 GTSNPN, CDR2 SVGIG (reference sequence). CDR3 size: 14 residues. Here the CDR3 reads CAWSVHITVYEQYF. Written as DNA, the CDR3 is TGTGCCTGGAGTGTACATATCACCGTCTACGAGCAGTACTTC.

This chain joins TRBV19 and TRBJ1-5; D is perhaps TRBD1 (5 bases). V was shortened by 3 bases and J by 0 bases, with 15 bases between the two germline ends. The CDR3 length is 17 residues. Germline assignment: CDR1 LNHDA and CDR2 SQIVND (reference sequence). CDR3 in DNA: TGTGCCAGTAGTATCAAGCAGGGATGGGATAGCAATCAGCCCCAGCATTTT. Its protein is CASSIKQGWDSNQPQHF.

This clone was counted a single time. The chain carries TRBV21-1 and TRBJ2-7; TRBD2, the table's D call, was not compared with the DNA. TRBV21-1 is a recognized pseudogene. The CDR3 covers 13 residues. The CDR3 nucleotides are TGTGCCGCCTCCAAGTCTACCTCCTACGAGCAGTACTTC. Its protein product is CAASKSTSYEQYF.

V and J are TRBV7-9 and TRBJ1-5, with D hard to call. CDR3 length: 14 residues. Germline V lookup: CDR1 SEHNR, CDR2 FQNEAQ (reference sequence). V was trimmed by 5 bases and J by 5 bases, leaving 13 bases between them. CDR3 coding DNA: TGTGCCAGCAGCCGGCCGGGGTCGTATCAGCCCCAGCATTTT. It is translated as CASSRPGSYQPQHF.

The rearrangement links TRBV19 to TRBJ2-4; 11 bases agree with TRBD2. Germline V lookup: CDR1 LNHDA, CDR2 SQIVND (reference sequence). Unmatched junction bases numbered 4, after V lost 1 base and J lost 8 bases. The CDR3 sequence is 15 residues long. The CDR3 loop is CASSIATSGSYIQYF. The CDR3 nucleotides are TGTGCCAGTAGTATAGCCACTAGCGGGAGTTACATTCAGTACTTC.

The V call is TRBV5-1, the J call TRBJ2-3, with D possibly TRBD1 on 6 matching bases. This CDR3 has 15 amino acids. Deletions cut 2 bases from V and 3 bases from J, with 13 bases between. CDR1 SGHRS and CDR2 YFSETQ come from the germline V gene. The DNA of the CDR3 is TGCGCCAGCAGCTTCGAGGACAGAGCAACAGATACGCAGTATTTT. Protein sequence: CASSFEDRATDTQYF.

This chain connects TRBV7-2 to TRBJ2-3, with 11 bases aligning to TRBD2. CDR3 length: 19 amino acids. Per germline, CDR1 SGHTA and CDR2 FQGNSA. Unmatched junction bases numbered 8, after V lost 0 bases and J lost 0 bases. CDR3 nucleotides: TGTGCCAGCAGCTTAGCGCCTTTTAGCGGGGGGGCTAGCACAGATACGCAGTATTTT. Its translation: CASSLAPFSGGASTDTQYF.

The chain recombines TRBV5-1 with TRBJ2-5, with a tentative D call TRBD1 (5 bases). Trimming took 5 bases from V and 5 from J, leaving 16 bases between them. CDR1 and CDR2 from the germline V gene are SGHRS and YFSETQ. CDR3 size: 14 residues. The CDR3 bases are TGCGCCAGCAGTAACGGGCAGGGCGCGGAGACCCAGTACTTC. Amino acids: CASSNGQGAETQYF. The full variable domain, with the rest looked up from reference TRBV5-1 and TRBJ2-5, is KAGVTQTPRYLIKTRGQQVTLSCSPISGHRSVSWYQQTPGQGLQFLFEYFSETQRNKGNFPGRFSGRQFSNSRSEMNVSTLELGDSALYLCASSNGQGAETQYFGPGTRLLVL.

V is TRBV4-1 and J is TRBJ1-6, with TRBD1 as a possible D gene (6 bases). This CDR3 is built from 15 residues. Germline CDR1 is MGHRA and CDR2 is YSYEKL. V lost 4 bases, J lost 10 bases, and 17 bases lay in between. The CDR3 here is CASSPSYNRESPLHF. CDR3 bases: TGCGCCAGCAGCCCTTCCTATAACAGGGAATCACCCCTCCACTTT.

The CDR3 DNA reads as TGTGCCAGCAGCTTAGACAGCGGACCGCAAGAGACCCAGTACTTC. Its protein is CASSLDSGPQETQYF. The chain joins TRBV11-2 to TRBJ2-5, with D maybe TRBD2 (5 bases). The CDR3 runs to 15 residues. The ends were cut back, 0 bases at V and 2 bases at J, with 10 bases in the middle. Looked up from germline, CDR1 is SGHAT and CDR2 is FQNNGV. Supplemented by reference TRBV11-2 and TRBJ2-5, the full variable domain reads EAGVAQSPRYKIIEKRQSVAFWCNPISGHATLYWYQQILGQGPKLLIQFQNNGVVDDSQLPKDRFSAERLKGVDSTLKIQPAKLEDSAVYLCASSLDSGPQETQYFGPGTRLLVL.

The chain uses TRBV11-2 and TRBJ2-2; D is unresolved. Germline lookup yields CDR1 SGHAT and CDR2 FQNNGV. V was clipped by 7 bases and J by 6 bases, with 12 bases between them. This CDR3 spans 13 amino acids. The CDR3 sequence is CASTAPNSGELFF. The CDR3 nucleotides are TGTGCCAGCACCGCCCCTAACTCCGGGGAGCTGTTTTTT.

This chain joins TRBV3-1 (or the pseudogene TRBV3-2) and TRBJ2-3; 7 nucleotides agree with TRBD1. The germline CDR1 and CDR2 sequences are LGHDT and YNNKEL (reference sequence). CDR3 length equals 17 residues. Trimming cost V 2 bases and J 0 bases; bases outside gene matches: 8. CDR3 in amino acids: CASSQRTGTVSTDTQYF. CDR3 bases: TGTGCCAGCAGCCAACGTACAGGGACAGTGAGCACAGATACGCAGTATTTT.

The rearrangement joins TRBV2 to TRBJ1-5; TRBD1 matches at 7 bases. Germline V gives CDR1 SNHLY, CDR2 FYNNEI. V dropped 9 bases and J dropped 0; count of bases not matched to a gene: 8. This CDR3 comprises 15 residues. The CDR3 DNA follows: TGTGCCAGTCTCGACAGGGTCTATAGCAATCAGCCCCAGCATTTT. Its translation: CASLDRVYSNQPQHF. The variable domain in full, completed from reference TRBV2 and TRBJ1-5, reads EPEVTQTPSHQVTQMGQEVILRCVPISNHLYFYWYRQILGQKVEFLVSFYNNEISEKSEIFDDQFSVERPDGSNFTLKIRSTKLEDSAMYFCASLDRVYSNQPQHFGDGTRLSIL.

The chain uses TRBV19 and TRBJ2-7, with D unclear. Germline V gene lookup returns CDR1 LNHDA and CDR2 SQIVND (reference sequence). The CDR3 spans 14 residues. The V end lost 2 bases, the J end lost 3 bases, and 11 bases lay between the germline ends. The CDR3 nucleotides are TGTGCCAGTAGTATATACGGCAGAGACTACGAGCAGTACTTC. This sequence encodes CASSIYGRDYEQYF.

This chain connects TRBV19 to TRBJ2-2, with 9 nucleotides matching TRBD1. V trimming: 8 bases; J trimming: 6 bases; junction bases outside the gene matches: 4. From germline, CDR1 is LNHDA and CDR2 SQIVND (reference sequence). The CDR3 runs 13 residues. CDR3 nucleotides: TGTGCCAGTGGGCGGACAGGGGCCGGGGAGCTGTTTTTT. As protein: CASGRTGAGELFF.

The rearrangement uses TRBV7-2 and TRBJ1-2; 7 bases map to TRBD1. CDR3 length equals 13 residues. Trimming at V came to 5 bases and at J to 6 bases, leaving 6 bases not matched to a gene. Per germline, CDR1 SGHTA and CDR2 FQGNSA. DNA of the CDR3: TGTGCCAGCAGCAAGGACAGGAGAGATGGCTACACCTTC. It yields the protein CASSKDRRDGYTF.